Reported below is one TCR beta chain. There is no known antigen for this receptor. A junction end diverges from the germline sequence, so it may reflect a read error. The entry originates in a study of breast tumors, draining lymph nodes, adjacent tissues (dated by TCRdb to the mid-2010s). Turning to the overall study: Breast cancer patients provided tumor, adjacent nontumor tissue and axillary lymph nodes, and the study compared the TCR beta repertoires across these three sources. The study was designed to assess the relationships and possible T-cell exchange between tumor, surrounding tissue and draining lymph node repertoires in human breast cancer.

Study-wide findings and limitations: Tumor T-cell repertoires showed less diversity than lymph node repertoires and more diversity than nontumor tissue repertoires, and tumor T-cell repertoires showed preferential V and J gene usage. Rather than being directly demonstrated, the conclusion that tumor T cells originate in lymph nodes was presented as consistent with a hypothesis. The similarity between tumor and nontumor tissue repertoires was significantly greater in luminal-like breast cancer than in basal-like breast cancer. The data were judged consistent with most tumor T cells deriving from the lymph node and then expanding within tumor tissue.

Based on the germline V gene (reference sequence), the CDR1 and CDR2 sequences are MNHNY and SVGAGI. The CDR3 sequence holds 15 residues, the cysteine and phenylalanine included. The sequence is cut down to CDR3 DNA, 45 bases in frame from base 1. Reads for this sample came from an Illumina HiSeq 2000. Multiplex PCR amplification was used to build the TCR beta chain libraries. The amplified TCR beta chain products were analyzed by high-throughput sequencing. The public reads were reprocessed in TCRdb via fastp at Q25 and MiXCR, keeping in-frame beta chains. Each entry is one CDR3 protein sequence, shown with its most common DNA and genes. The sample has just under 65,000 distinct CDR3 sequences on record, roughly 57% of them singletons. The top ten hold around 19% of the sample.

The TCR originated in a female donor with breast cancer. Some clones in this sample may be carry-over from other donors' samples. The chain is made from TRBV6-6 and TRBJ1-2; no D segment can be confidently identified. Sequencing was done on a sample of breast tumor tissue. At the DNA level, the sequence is TGTGCCAGCAGTCACTCGGTCCACCGGGAGTCTGGAAACACCTTC. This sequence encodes CASSHSVHRESGNTF.